Reported below is one T cell receptor beta chain. The source of the sample is a study of shared T cell receptors in the human thymus. Generated by immunoSEQ multiplex PCR, the TCRdb table keeps only in-frame clones and is missing some. The table lists almost 550,000 clones, about four fifths of them singletons. Germline V gene data show CDR1 as MNHEY and CDR2 as SVGAGI. This CDR3 has 14 amino acids. The germline V and J ends were trimmed by 5 bases and 8 bases, with 15 bases remaining between them. The sample also formed part of further work on human thymus T cells. That paper notes: Infants served as donors; they were healthy and Finnish and were having corrective surgery for congenital heart defects. Resections from corrective heart surgery supplied the thymus tissue. There appeared to be biased usage of V and J genes in thymic and blood repertoires. A high degree of thymic repertoire overlap among unrelated individuals was reported in related research.

The V and J genes are TRBV6-5 and TRBJ1-4; D might be TRBD1 (6 bases). Material: thymocytes. The sequence was obtained from a boy less than two years old with a congenital heart defect. The DNA for the CDR3 is TGTGCCAGCAGTACAGGGAAGAGAAACGAAAAACTGTTTTTT. Residues: CASSTGKRNEKLFF.